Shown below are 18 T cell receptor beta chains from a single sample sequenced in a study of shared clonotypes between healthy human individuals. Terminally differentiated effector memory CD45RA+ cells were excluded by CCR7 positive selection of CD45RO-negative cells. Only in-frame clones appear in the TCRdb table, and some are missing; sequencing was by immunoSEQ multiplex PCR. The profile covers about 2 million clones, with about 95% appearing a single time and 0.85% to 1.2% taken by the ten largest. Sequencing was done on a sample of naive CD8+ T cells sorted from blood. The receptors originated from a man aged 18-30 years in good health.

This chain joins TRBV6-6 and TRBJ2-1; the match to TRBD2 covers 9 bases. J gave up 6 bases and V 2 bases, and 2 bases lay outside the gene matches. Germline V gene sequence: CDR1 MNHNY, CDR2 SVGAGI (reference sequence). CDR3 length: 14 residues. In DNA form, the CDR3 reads TGTGCCAGCAGTTACGCGGGAGGGTTCAATGAGCAGTTCTTC. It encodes CASSYAGGFNEQFF.

The CDR3 protein is CASSPDRAPETQYF. For the CDR3, the DNA is TGCGCCAGCAGCCCCGACAGGGCCCCCGAGACCCAGTACTTC. The chain combines TRBV5-1 with TRBJ2-5; TRBD1 matches 7 bases. This CDR3 contains 14 residues. Per the germline V gene, CDR1 is SGHRS and CDR2 is YFSETQ. The trim removed 4 bases at V and 5 bases at J, leaving 8 bases unmatched.

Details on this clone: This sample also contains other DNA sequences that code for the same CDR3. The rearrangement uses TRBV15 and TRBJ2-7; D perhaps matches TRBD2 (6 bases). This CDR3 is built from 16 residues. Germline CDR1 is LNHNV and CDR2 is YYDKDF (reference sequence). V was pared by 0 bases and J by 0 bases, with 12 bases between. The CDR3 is CATSRDLEGSSYEQYF. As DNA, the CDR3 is TGTGCCACCAGCAGAGATCTGGAGGGGAGCTCCTACGAGCAGTACTTC.

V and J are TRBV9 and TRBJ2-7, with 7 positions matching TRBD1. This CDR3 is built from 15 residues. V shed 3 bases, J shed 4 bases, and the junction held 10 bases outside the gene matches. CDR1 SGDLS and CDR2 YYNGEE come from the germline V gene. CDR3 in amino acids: CASSGGQIPFYEQYF. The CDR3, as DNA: TGTGCCAGCAGCGGGGGACAGATTCCCTTTTACGAGCAGTACTTC.

The DNA for the CDR3 is TGTGCCAGCAGCGGAGGGGGGACTGCTACCGGGGAGCTGTTTTTT. Translating it yields CASSGGGTATGELFF. This chain uses TRBV9 with TRBJ2-2; possibly TRBD1 or TRBD2 for D (6 bases each). CDR1 and CDR2 (germline): SGDLS, YYNGEE. This CDR3 has 15 amino acids. Trimming cost V 3 bases and J 5 bases, with 14 bases left between them.

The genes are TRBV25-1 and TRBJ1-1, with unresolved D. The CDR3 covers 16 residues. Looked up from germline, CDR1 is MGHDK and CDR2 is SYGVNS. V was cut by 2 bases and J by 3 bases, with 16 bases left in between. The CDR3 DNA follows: TGTGCCAGCAGTGAACAGTGGGCAGAGGAAGACACTGAAGCTTTCTTT. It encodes CASSEQWAEEDTEAFF.

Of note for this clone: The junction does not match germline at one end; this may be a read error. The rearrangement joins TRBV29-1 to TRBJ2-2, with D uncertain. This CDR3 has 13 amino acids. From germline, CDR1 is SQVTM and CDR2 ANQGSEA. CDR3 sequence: CSAETENTGELFF. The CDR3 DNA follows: TGCAGCGCTGAAACAGAGAACACCGGGGAGCTGTTTTTT.

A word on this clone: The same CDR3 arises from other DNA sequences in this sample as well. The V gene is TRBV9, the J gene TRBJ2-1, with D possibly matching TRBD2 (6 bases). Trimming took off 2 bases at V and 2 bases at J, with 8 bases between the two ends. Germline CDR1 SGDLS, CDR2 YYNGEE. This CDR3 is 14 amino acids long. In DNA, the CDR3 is TGTGCCAGCAGCGTCGGGGGTACCTACAATGAGCAGTTCTTC. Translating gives CASSVGGTYNEQFF. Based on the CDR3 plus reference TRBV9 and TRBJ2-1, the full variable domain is DSGVTQTPKHLITATGQRVTLRCSPRSGDLSVYWYQQSLDQGLQFLIQYYNGEERAKGNILERFSAQQFPDLHSELNLSSLELGDSALYFCASSVGGTYNEQFFGPGTRLTVL.

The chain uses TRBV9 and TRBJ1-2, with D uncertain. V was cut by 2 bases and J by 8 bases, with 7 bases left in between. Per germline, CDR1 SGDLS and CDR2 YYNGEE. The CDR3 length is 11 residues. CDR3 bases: TGTGCCAGCAGCGTGAGTGGGGGCTACACCTTC. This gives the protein CASSVSGGYTF.

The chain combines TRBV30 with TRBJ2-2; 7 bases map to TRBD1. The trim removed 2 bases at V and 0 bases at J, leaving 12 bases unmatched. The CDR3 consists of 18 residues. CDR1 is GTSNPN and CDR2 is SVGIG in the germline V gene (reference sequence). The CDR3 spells CAWSTPNYGTANTGELFF. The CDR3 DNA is TGTGCCTGGAGTACCCCAAATTACGGGACAGCGAACACCGGGGAGCTGTTTTTT.

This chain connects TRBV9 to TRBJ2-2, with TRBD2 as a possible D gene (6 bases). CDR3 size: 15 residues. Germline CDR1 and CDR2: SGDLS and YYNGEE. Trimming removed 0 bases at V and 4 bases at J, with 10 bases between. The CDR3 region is CASSVGDSATGELFF. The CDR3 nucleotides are TGTGCCAGCAGCGTAGGGGACTCCGCCACCGGGGAGCTGTTTTTT.

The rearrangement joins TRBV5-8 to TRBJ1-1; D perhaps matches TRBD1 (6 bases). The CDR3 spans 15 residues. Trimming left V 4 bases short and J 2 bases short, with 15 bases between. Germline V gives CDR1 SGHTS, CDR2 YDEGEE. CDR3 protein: CASSPGRTENTEAFF. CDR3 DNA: TGTGCCAGCAGCCCGGGTAGGACAGAAAACACTGAAGCTTTCTTT.

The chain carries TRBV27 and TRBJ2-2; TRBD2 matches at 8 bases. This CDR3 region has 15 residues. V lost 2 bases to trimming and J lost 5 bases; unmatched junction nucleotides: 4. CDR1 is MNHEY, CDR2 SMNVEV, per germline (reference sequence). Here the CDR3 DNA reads TGTGCCAGCAGTTTAGCTAGCGGGCTTACCGGGGAGCTGTTTTTT. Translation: CASSLASGLTGELFF.

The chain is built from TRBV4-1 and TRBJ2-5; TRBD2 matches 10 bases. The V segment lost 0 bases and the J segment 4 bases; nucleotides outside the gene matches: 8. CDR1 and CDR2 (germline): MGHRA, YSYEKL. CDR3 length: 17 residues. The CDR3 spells CASSQDPSGRAPETQYF. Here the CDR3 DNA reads TGCGCCAGCAGCCAAGATCCGAGCGGGAGGGCCCCAGAGACCCAGTACTTC.

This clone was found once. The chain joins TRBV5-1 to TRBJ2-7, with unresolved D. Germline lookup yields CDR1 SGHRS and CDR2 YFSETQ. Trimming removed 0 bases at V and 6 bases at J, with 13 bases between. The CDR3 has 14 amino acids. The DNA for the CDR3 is TGCGCCAGCAGCTTGGCTGGTACCTTAAGCGAGCAGTACTTC. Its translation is CASSLAGTLSEQYF. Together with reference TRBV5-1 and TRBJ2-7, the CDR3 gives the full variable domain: KAGVTQTPRYLIKTRGQQVTLSCSPISGHRSVSWYQQTPGQGLQFLFEYFSETQRNKGNFPGRFSGRQFSNSRSEMNVSTLELGDSALYLCASSLAGTLSEQYFGPGTRLTVT.

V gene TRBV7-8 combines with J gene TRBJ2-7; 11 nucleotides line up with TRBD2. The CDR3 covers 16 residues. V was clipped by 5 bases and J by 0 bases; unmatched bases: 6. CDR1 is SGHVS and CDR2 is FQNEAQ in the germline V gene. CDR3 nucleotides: TGTGCCAGCAGCCCCCCCACTAGCGGGGGCTCCTACGAGCAGTACTTC. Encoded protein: CASSPPTSGGSYEQYF.

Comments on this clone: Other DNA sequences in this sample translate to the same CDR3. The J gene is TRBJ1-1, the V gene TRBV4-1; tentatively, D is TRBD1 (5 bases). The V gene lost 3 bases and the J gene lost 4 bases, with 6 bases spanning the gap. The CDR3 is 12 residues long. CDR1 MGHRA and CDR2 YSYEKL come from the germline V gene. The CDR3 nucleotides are TGCGCCAGCAGCCACGGGGGCACTGAAGCTTTCTTT. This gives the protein CASSHGGTEAFF.

This CDR3 reads CASSPSLAGGPGFSYNEQFF. CDR3 DNA: TGTGCCAGCAGCCCCTCACTAGCGGGAGGGCCCGGATTTTCCTACAATGAGCAGTTCTTC. V usage is TRBV27 and J usage is TRBJ2-1; TRBD2 agrees at 13 bases. CDR1 MNHEY and CDR2 SMNVEV come from the germline V gene (reference sequence). The CDR3 spans 20 residues. J was trimmed by 1 base and V by 6 bases; bases with no gene match: 15.